This TCR beta chain was documented in a study of identical twins. Whole-study results and caveats: Possibly, invariant MAIT and iNKT cells partly confounded zero-insertion analyses.

As for this clonotype: No antigen is known for it.

TCRdb analysed the 5' RACE reads with MiXCR anew, one entry per CDR3 protein. The profile shows just over 500,000 distinct CDR3 sequences, 22% of them singletons. J gave up 2 bases and V 6 bases, and 10 bases lay outside the gene matches. The CDR3 loop spans 16 amino acids. CDR1 and CDR2 from the germline V gene are ENHRY and SYGVKD. This same sample was also taken into another study, of T cells expressing NK-cell markers. Per that study: These same clonotypes (in a few donors) also led the CD3+CD56-NKG2C+ fraction. There remained a lack of clarity about HCMV specificity of expanded NKG2C+ T cell clones.

The material sequenced was CD4+ T cells sorted from blood. The source of this sequence is a woman aged 18-29 years in good health. The V gene is TRBV10-3, the J gene TRBJ2-3, with 8 bases fitting TRBD1. CDR3 loop: CAISGPGQAITDTQYF. The CDR3, as DNA: TGTGCCATCAGCGGACCGGGACAGGCCATCACAGATACGCAGTATTTT.